This T cell receptor (beta chain) stems from a study of blood T cell repertoires in COVID-19. Study-wide background: Both acute and convalescent COVID-19 samples were obtained from the United States, Italy and Spain. Sources were T cells, B-cell-depleted T cells, or PBMCs; the material itself was cDNA or gDNA.

Methods used by the authors: Estimation of nucleated cell counts relied on the amplification of reference gene primers. This table comes from immunoSEQ multiplex PCR, and its TCRdb copy is limited to in-frame clones, with some not included. Clone size and the V and J calls come from that table; the DNA yielded D and trimming. Among roughly 190,000 clones listed, roughly 80% were seen once. This clone was recorded a few times. Germline V lookup: CDR1 SGHRS, CDR2 YFSETQ. The CDR3 length is 14 residues. V gave up 9 bases and J gave up 5 bases; unmatched junction bases: 8. Sequenced sample: peripheral blood. The chain joins TRBV5-1 to TRBJ2-2; 9 bases line up with TRBD1. The sequence was obtained from a man aged 60 to 75 with acute or convalescent COVID-19. This chain's CDR3 is CATHRGLETGELFF. DNA of the CDR3: TGCGCCACCCACAGGGGGCTAGAGACCGGGGAGCTGTTTTTT. The variable domain in full, completed from reference TRBV5-1 and TRBJ2-2, reads KAGVTQTPRYLIKTRGQQVTLSCSPISGHRSVSWYQQTPGQGLQFLFEYFSETQRNKGNFPGRFSGRQFSNSRSEMNVSTLELGDSALYLCATHRGLETGELFFGEGSRLTVL.